The 7 T cell receptor beta chains reported below all come from one sample, sequenced in a study of blood T cell repertoires in COVID-19. Repertoires were generated with immunoSEQ multiplex PCR, while TCRdb's copy carries only in-frame clones and drops some. The table shows 110,000 to 150,000 clones, with more than 70% occurring only once. The sequenced material came from peripheral blood. The receptors stem from a man between 45 and 60 years old with active or convalescent COVID-19.

The V and J genes are TRBV5-1 and TRBJ2-1; 15 bases match TRBD2. Germline CDR1 and CDR2: SGHRS and YFSETQ. Germline trimming cut 4 bases from V and 10 bases from J; bases unmatched to any gene: 12. The CDR3 extends over 17 amino acids. Here the CDR3 reads CASSPWTSGRAGREQFF. Here the CDR3 DNA reads TGCGCCAGCAGCCCGTGGACTAGCGGGAGGGCTGGGCGGGAGCAGTTCTTC.

This chain uses TRBV28 with TRBJ1-3; maybe TRBD1 (5 bases). Deletions cut 2 bases from V and 4 bases from J, with 9 bases between. Germline V lookup: CDR1 MDHEN, CDR2 SYDVKM. This CDR3 has 14 residues. CDR3 DNA sequence: TGTGCCAGCAGTTTAATGACAGTAGGAAACACCATATATTTT. Translation gives CASSLMTVGNTIYF.

The gene calls are TRBV6-5 and TRBJ1-4, with D unclear. The CDR3 contains 13 residues. The germline V gene encodes CDR1 MNHEY and CDR2 SVGAGI. Trimming took off 0 bases at V and 5 bases at J, with 4 bases between the two ends. The CDR3 bases are TGTGCCAGCAGTTACTCGGGCAATGAAAAACTGTTTTTT. It codes for CASSYSGNEKLFF.

The J gene is TRBJ2-4, the V gene TRBV7-2; unclear D gene. The CDR3 is 15 amino acids. In germline, CDR1 is SGHTA, CDR2 FQGNSA. With 4 bases removed from V and 5 bases from J, the gap between germline ends came to 15 bases. The CDR3 DNA reads as TGTGCCAGCAGCTCCGAGTGGGCAGCTCAAAACATTCAGTACTTC. This sequence encodes CASSSEWAAQNIQYF.

This clone was counted a few times. The chain employs TRBV18 and TRBJ2-2, with 9 bases identical to TRBD1. The length of the CDR3 is 15 residues. The trim removed 5 bases at V and 6 bases at J, leaving 7 bases unmatched. Germline V gene sequence: CDR1 KGHSH, CDR2 LQKENI. CDR3 region: CASSGQGQGSGELFF. The DNA for the CDR3 is TGTGCCAGCTCAGGACAGGGGCAAGGTTCCGGGGAGCTGTTTTTT.

The chain has TRBV28 and TRBJ1-2; D is possibly TRBD1 (5 bases). The CDR3 is 14 amino acids. Germline-derived CDR1 and CDR2 are MDHEN and SYDVKM. Between the trimmed V and J ends, which lost 3 bases and 1 base, there was a span of 9 bases. The CDR3 DNA reads as TGTGCCAGCAGTTTCGTCAGGGATAACTATGGCTACACCTTC. This encodes CASSFVRDNYGYTF.

This clone was recorded only once. CDR3: CASSSPGTGGGREKLFF. For the CDR3, the DNA is TGTGCCAGCAGTTCCCCGGGTACGGGGGGCGGACGGGAAAAACTGTTTTTT. This sequence joins TRBV28 and TRBJ1-4, with D perhaps TRBD1 (6 bases). Germline V gene lookup returns CDR1 MDHEN and CDR2 SYDVKM. Trimming took off 4 bases at V and 8 bases at J, with 23 bases between the two ends. The CDR3 loop spans 17 amino acids. The whole variable domain, filled in from reference TRBV28 and TRBJ1-4, reads DVKVTQSSRYLVKRTGEKVFLECVQDMDHENMFWYRQDPGLGLRLIYFSYDVKMKEKGDIPEGYSVSREKKERFSLILESASTNQTSMYLCASSSPGTGGGREKLFFGSGTQLSVL.